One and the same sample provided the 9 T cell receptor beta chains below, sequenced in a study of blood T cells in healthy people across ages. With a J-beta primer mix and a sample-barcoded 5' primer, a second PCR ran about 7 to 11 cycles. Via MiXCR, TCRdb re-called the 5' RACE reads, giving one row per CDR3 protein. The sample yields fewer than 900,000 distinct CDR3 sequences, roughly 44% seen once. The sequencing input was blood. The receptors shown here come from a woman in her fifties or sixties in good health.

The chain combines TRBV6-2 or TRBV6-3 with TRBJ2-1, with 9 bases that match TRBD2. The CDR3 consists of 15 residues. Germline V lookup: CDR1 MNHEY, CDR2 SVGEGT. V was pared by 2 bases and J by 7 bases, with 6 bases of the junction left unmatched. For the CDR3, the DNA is TGTGCCAGCAGTTACGGCGGGGGGGCCAGGAATGAGCAGTTCTTC. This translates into CASSYGGGARNEQFF.

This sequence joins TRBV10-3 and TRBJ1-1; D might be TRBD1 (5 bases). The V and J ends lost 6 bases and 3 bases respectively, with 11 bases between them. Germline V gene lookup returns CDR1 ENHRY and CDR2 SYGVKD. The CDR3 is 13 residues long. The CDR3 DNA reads TGTGCCATCAGGTCGGGGGGACACACTGAAGCTTTCTTT. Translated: CAIRSGGHTEAFF.

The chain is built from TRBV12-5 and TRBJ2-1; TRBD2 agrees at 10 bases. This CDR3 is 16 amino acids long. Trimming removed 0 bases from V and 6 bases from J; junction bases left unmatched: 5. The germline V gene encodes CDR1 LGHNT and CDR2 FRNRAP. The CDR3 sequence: CASGLVRTSGANEQFF. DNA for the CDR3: TGTGCTAGTGGTTTGGTACGTACTAGCGGGGCCAATGAGCAGTTCTTC.

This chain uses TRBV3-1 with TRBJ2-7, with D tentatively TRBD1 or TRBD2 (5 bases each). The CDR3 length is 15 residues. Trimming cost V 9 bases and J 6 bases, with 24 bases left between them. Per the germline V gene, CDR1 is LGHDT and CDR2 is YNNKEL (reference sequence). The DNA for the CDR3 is TGTGCCAGTAAGAAGGGACGGATGTTAACCACCGAGCAGTACTTC. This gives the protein CASKKGRMLTTEQYF.

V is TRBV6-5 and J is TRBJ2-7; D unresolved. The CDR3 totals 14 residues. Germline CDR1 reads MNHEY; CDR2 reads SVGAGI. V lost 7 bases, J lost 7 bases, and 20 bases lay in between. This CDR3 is CASTRTWNPREQYF. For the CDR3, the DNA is TGTGCCAGCACCCGAACATGGAATCCCAGAGAGCAGTACTTC.

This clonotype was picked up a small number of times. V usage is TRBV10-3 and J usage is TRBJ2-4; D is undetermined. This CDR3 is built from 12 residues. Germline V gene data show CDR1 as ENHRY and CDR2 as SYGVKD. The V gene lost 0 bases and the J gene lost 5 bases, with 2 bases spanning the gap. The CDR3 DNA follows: TGTGCCATCAGTGAGTCTGAAAACATTCAGTACTTC. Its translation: CAISESENIQYF.

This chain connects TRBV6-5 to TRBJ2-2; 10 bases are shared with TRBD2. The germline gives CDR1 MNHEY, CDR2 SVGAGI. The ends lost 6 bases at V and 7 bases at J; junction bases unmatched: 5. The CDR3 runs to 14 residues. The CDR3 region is CASRKGLAVGELFF. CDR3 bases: TGTGCCAGCAGAAAAGGACTAGCGGTCGGGGAGCTGTTTTTT.

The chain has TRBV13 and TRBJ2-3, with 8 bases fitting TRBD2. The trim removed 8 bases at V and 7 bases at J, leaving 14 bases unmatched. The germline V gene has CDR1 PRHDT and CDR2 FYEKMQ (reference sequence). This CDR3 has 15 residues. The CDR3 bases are TGTGCCAGCGGCCTCGTCCGGGAGGGGGGGAATACGCAGTATTTT. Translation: CASGLVREGGNTQYF. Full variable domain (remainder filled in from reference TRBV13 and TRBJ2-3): AAGVIQSPRHLIKEKRETATLKCYPIPRHDTVYWYQQGPGQDPQFLISFYEKMQSDKGSIPDRFSAQQFSDYHSELNMSSLELGDSALYFCASGLVREGGNTQYFGPGTRLTVL.

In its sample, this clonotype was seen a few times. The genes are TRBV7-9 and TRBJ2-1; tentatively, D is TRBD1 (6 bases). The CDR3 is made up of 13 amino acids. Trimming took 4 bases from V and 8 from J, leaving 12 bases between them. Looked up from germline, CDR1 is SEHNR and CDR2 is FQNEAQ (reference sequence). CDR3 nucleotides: TGTGCCAGCAGCTCACAGGGTAGGGATGAGCAGTTCTTC. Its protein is CASSSQGRDEQFF.